A single sample gave rise to the 20 T cell receptor beta chains below, sequenced in a study of blood T cells in healthy people across ages. Primed by a sample-barcoded 5' primer and a J-beta primer mix, a second PCR proceeded for roughly 6 to 12 cycles. TCRdb re-called the 5' RACE reads with MiXCR, one entry per CDR3 protein. The table has 1 million to 1.2 million distinct CDR3 sequences, more than 30% seen once; the top ten hold around 13%. The sample consisted of blood. The receptors come from a man between 18 and 35 years old in good health.

This clonotype was detected a few times. The chain carries TRBV5-1 and TRBJ2-1, with 7 bases that match TRBD2. V lost 4 bases, J lost 3 bases, and 10 bases stayed unmatched. The CDR3 is made up of 16 amino acids. Germline V gene lookup returns CDR1 SGHRS and CDR2 YFSETQ. The CDR3: CASSPGEGSFYNEQFF. The CDR3 coding sequence is TGCGCCAGCAGCCCGGGGGAGGGTAGTTTCTACAATGAGCAGTTCTTC.

J is TRBJ1-6 and V is TRBV3-1, with D possibly being TRBD1 (5 bases). The CDR3 is 14 residues long. Trimming took 1 base from V and 11 from J, leaving 12 bases between them. Germline CDR1 reads LGHDT; CDR2 reads YNNKEL (reference sequence). This CDR3 reads CASSQGSQGAPLHF. CDR3 DNA: TGTGCCAGCAGCCAAGGATCTCAGGGAGCACCCCTCCACTTT. Filled out from reference TRBV3-1 and TRBJ1-6, the complete variable domain reads DTAVSQTPKYLVTQMGNDKSIKCEQNLGHDTMYWYKQDSKKFLKIMFSYNNKELIINETVPNRFSPKSPDKAHLNLHINSLELGDSAVYFCASSQGSQGAPLHFGNGTRLTVT.

The J gene is TRBJ2-7, the V gene TRBV12-3 or TRBV12-4; no firm D call. TRBJ2-5 matches the DNA end more closely, so the J call is doubtful. This CDR3 has 14 amino acids. The CDR3: CASSFTGIRETQYF. CDR3 DNA: TGTGCCAGCAGTTTTACGGGTATTCGAGAGACCCAGTACTTC.

This clonotype came up many times. This chain joins TRBV4-3 and TRBJ2-1; D is perhaps TRBD1 (6 bases). Germline CDR1 and CDR2: LGHNA and YSLEER. V lost 2 bases and J lost 3, with 17 bases in between. CDR3 length: 17 residues. In nucleotides, the CDR3 is TGCGCCAGCAGCCAATGGACAAACAGGGAGAACTACAATGAGCAGTTCTTC. Translation: CASSQWTNRENYNEQFF.

About this clonotype: A much bigger clone sits one base away, suggesting this may be a read error. The rearrangement uses TRBV3-1 and TRBJ2-1; no clear D. This CDR3 has 11 amino acids. The V and J ends lost 8 bases and 13 bases respectively, with 15 bases between them. CDR1 is LGHDT and CDR2 is YNNKEL in the germline V gene (reference sequence). The CDR3 DNA sequence: TGTGCCAGCGGGGAAGGAGAGACCCAGTTCTTC. Encoded protein: CASGEGETQFF.

Points on this clonotype: The junction departs from germline at one end; a sequencing error may be responsible. The CDR3 DNA is TGTGCCAGCAGCTATCCTACTGCGGACAATGGGCAGTTCTTC. Its protein is CASSYPTADNGQFF. The chain couples TRBV7-2 to TRBJ2-1; a weak D match, TRBD1 (5 bases). The CDR3 length is 14 residues. Germline V gene data show CDR1 as SGHTA and CDR2 as FQGNSA.

Turning to this clonotype: This may be a read error: a much more frequent sequence differs by one nucleotide. The V call is TRBV29-1, the J call TRBJ2-6; the match to TRBD1 covers 7 bases. In germline, CDR1 is SQVTM, CDR2 ANQGSEA. The length of the CDR3 is 16 residues. With V trimmed by 6 bases and J by 0 bases, 8 bases remained unmatched. CDR3 bases: TGCAGCGTCGGGGACAGAGTAAACTCTGGGGCCAACGTCCTGACTTTC. Residues: CSVGDRVNSGANVLTF.

This clonotype was seen only a few times. The gene calls are TRBV7-2 and TRBJ1-2; D gene unclear. The CDR3 is 12 amino acids. Germline V CDR1 and CDR2: SGHTA, FQGNSA. V was trimmed by 2 bases and J by 8 bases, leaving 9 bases between them. DNA of the CDR3: TGTGCCAGCAGCTTAACCTCCAGAGGCTACACCTTC. The encoded protein is CASSLTSRGYTF.

Comment on this clonotype: The junction does not match germline at one end; this may be a read error. V and J are TRBV2 and TRBJ1-5; 10 nucleotides agree with TRBD1. The germline gives CDR1 SNHLY, CDR2 FYNNEI. The CDR3 runs to 15 residues. CDR3 coding DNA: TGCGCCAGCAGATTGGACAGGGGGGGTAATCAGCCCCAGCATTTT. Translating gives CASRLDRGGNQPQHF.

The chain is built from TRBV6-1 and TRBJ2-2; tentative D call: TRBD2 (5 bases). The germline gives CDR1 MNHNS, CDR2 SASEGT. With 6 bases removed from V and 6 bases from J, the gap between germline ends came to 8 bases. The CDR3 sequence is 12 residues long. The CDR3 region has the DNA TGTGCCAGCAGGGGCGGGCCCGGGGAGCTGTTTTTT. It specifies CASRGGPGELFF.

This clonotype was detected only a few times. The rearrangement links TRBV6-2 or TRBV6-3 to TRBJ1-6; D possibly corresponds to TRBD1 (5 bases). Trimming left V 0 bases short and J 14 bases short, with 20 bases between. Germline-derived CDR1 and CDR2 are MNHEY and SVGEGT. The CDR3 length is 16 residues. The CDR3 here is CASSYSFPGSVRALHF. In DNA form, the CDR3 reads TGTGCCAGCAGTTACTCATTCCCAGGGTCGGTGCGGGCCCTCCACTTT.

There are a few counts of this clonotype. The chain is built from TRBV10-3 and TRBJ1-1; D is uncertain. CDR1 is ENHRY and CDR2 is SYGVKD in the germline V gene. The CDR3 is 15 amino acids. The ends were cut back, 0 bases at V and 2 bases at J, with 10 bases in the middle. CDR3 in DNA: TGTGCCATCAGTGAGTCAGTTCACATAAACACTGAAGCTTTCTTT. This translates into CAISESVHINTEAFF.

This chain links TRBV5-1 with TRBJ2-3, with 7 bases fitting TRBD1. After removal of 5 bases from V and 4 bases from J, the junction contained 10 bases not matched to a gene. The CDR3 is made up of 15 amino acids. CDR1 and CDR2 from the germline V gene are SGHRS and YFSETQ. Here the CDR3 reads CASRLTGKGSDTQYF. The CDR3 coding sequence is TGCGCCAGCAGGCTGACAGGGAAGGGTTCAGATACGCAGTATTTT.

The sample holds a few counts of this clonotype. The rearrangement uses TRBV27 and TRBJ2-5; D may be TRBD1 (6 bases). Germline-derived CDR1 and CDR2 are MNHEY and SMNVEV (reference sequence). The CDR3 is made up of 15 amino acids. Trimming cost V 2 bases and J 0 bases, with 10 bases left between them. This CDR3 reads CASSLRTEDQETQYF. DNA for the CDR3: TGTGCCAGCAGTTTACGGACAGAAGACCAAGAGACCCAGTACTTC.

The chain is built from TRBV28 and TRBJ2-1, with 7 positions matching TRBD1. Germline CDR1 and CDR2: MDHEN and SYDVKM. There are 13 residues in the CDR3. With V trimmed by 8 bases and J by 7 bases, 8 bases remained unmatched. The CDR3: CASSGQFFNEQFF. The CDR3 nucleotides read TGTGCCAGCTCGGGACAGTTTTTTAATGAGCAGTTCTTC.

Worth noting for this clonotype: The junction shows a germline mismatch at one end, possibly a read error. The genes are TRBV4-2 and TRBJ1-5, with D hard to call. The CDR3 length is 17 residues. Germline loops: CDR1 LGHNA, CDR2 YNFKEQ. The CDR3 DNA reads TGTGCCAGCAGCCAAGATTCGCGGAAAGATAGCGATCAGCCCCAGCATTTT. Amino acid sequence: CASSQDSRKDSDQPQHF.

This clonotype has a handful of counts. The rearrangement links TRBV14 to TRBJ1-1; D gene ambiguous. Deletions cut 4 bases from V and 8 bases from J, with 5 bases between. CDR3 size: 10 residues. Germline lookup yields CDR1 SGHDN and CDR2 FVKESK. In nucleotides, the CDR3 is TGTGCCAGCAGCCGGCGAGAAGCTTTCTTT. Translating it yields CASSRREAFF.

This chain connects TRBV7-2 to TRBJ1-4; tentative D call: TRBD1 (6 bases). Trimming cost V 5 bases and J 3 bases, with 16 bases left between them. The CDR3 covers 16 residues. The germline V gene encodes CDR1 SGHTA and CDR2 FQGNSA. The CDR3 spells CASSGKQGYANEKLFF. As DNA, the CDR3 is TGTGCCAGCAGCGGCAAGCAGGGGTACGCTAATGAAAAACTGTTTTTT.

V usage is TRBV10-3 and J usage is TRBJ2-5; 7 bases are a match to TRBD1. CDR3 length: 14 amino acids. The germline CDR1 and CDR2 sequences are ENHRY and SYGVKD. Trimming cost V 5 bases and J 1 base; bases outside gene matches: 4. As DNA, the CDR3 is TGTGCCATCAGTACAGGGGCGGCCCAAGAGACCCAGTACTTC. Encoded protein: CAISTGAAQETQYF.

The rearrangement joins TRBV7-9 to TRBJ2-5, with a possible D match to TRBD1 (6 bases). The J call may be mistaken, given a closer DNA end match to TRBJ2-7. From germline, CDR1 is SEHNR and CDR2 FQNEAQ (reference sequence). The CDR3 totals 14 residues. In nucleotides, the CDR3 is TGTGCCAGCAGCACCGGGACAAGTTTCTACGAGCAGTACTTC. It specifies CASSTGTSFYEQYF.